The 6 T cell receptor beta chains below all came from one sample that was sequenced in a study of blood T cell repertoires in COVID-19. This table comes from immunoSEQ multiplex PCR, and its TCRdb copy is limited to in-frame clones, with some not included. The sample yields about 140,000 clones, about 87% seen once. Sequenced: peripheral blood. The origin of the receptors is a human donor with COVID-19, enrolled during active disease. The donor label of this sample is uncertain.

CDR3 residues: CASSIRLVEETQYF. In nucleotides, the CDR3 is TGTGCCAGCAGCATAAGACTGGTAGAGGAGACCCAGTACTTC. The chain joins TRBV5-4 to TRBJ2-5; D is unresolved. V shed 4 bases and J shed 5 bases, with 15 bases lying between them. The CDR3 contains 14 residues. From germline, CDR1 is SGHNT and CDR2 YYREEE (reference sequence).

The chain joins TRBV9 to TRBJ2-7, with 11 bases identical to TRBD1. From germline, CDR1 is SGDLS and CDR2 YYNGEE. Losses at the gene ends were 4 bases for V and 6 bases for J; bases not matched to a gene: 6. This CDR3 is built from 14 residues. The CDR3 nucleotides read TGTGCCAGCAGCCGACGGGGACAGGGGGGCGAGCAGTACTTC. This codes for CASSRRGQGGEQYF.

A remark on this clone: This same CDR3 is encoded by further DNA sequences in the sample. V gene TRBV5-1 combines with J gene TRBJ1-3; D is perhaps TRBD1 (5 bases). Trimming left V 4 bases short and J 0 bases short, with 8 bases between. The germline CDR1 and CDR2 sequences are SGHRS and YFSETQ. The CDR3 spans 14 residues. CDR3 sequence (DNA): TGCGCCAGCAGCCCGGGGGACTCTGGAAACACCATATATTTT. Residues: CASSPGDSGNTIYF.

The chain couples TRBV24-1 to TRBJ1-5; possible D gene TRBD1, 5 bases. The V and J ends lost 2 bases and 4 bases respectively, with 11 bases between them. The CDR3 is made up of 15 amino acids. Germline V CDR1 and CDR2: KGHDR, SFDVKD. CDR3 DNA: TGTGCCACCAGTGATTGGGGTGGGGGGAATCAGCCCCAGCATTTT. Protein product: CATSDWGGGNQPQHF.

V usage is TRBV27 and J usage is TRBJ1-6; D uncertain. The V end was cut by 5 bases, the J end by 0 bases, with 11 bases between. CDR1 is MNHEY and CDR2 is SMNVEV in the germline V gene (reference sequence). The CDR3 has 16 residues. CDR3 protein: CASSTLLSSYNSPLHF. The CDR3 coding sequence is TGTGCCAGCAGTACTCTCCTAAGCTCCTATAATTCACCCCTCCACTTT.

The chain has TRBV5-1 and TRBJ2-1; 10 bases align to TRBD1. Germline trimming cut 0 bases from V and 8 bases from J; bases unmatched to any gene: 8. The germline gives CDR1 SGHRS, CDR2 YFSETQ. This CDR3 has 16 amino acids. The CDR3 protein is CASSLDGTGANHEQFF. In DNA form, the CDR3 reads TGCGCCAGCAGCTTGGATGGGACAGGGGCCAATCATGAGCAGTTCTTC.